This T cell receptor (beta chain) is from a study of T cell responses to AZD1222 COVID-19 vaccine. At the level of the study: Timing groups of about 4 and about 12 weeks for second doses were pooled. Study-level results: Recipients of two AZD1222 doses showed rising Spike-specific TCR breadth and depth. White British donors predominated, females outnumbered males, and clonal diversity was possibly underestimated.

V lost 1 base to trimming and J lost 7 bases, with 22 bases between them. The CDR3 covers 17 residues. Looked up from germline, CDR1 is LGHDT and CDR2 is YNNKEL (reference sequence). As for this clone: No antigen is known for it.

Assay used: immunoSEQ multiplex PCR; TCRdb lists only in-frame clones, some missing. This table holds around 200,000 clones, roughly 88% found once. The TCR sequence derives from an adult in good health. The source was peripheral blood, collected on day 0 of AZD1222 vaccination. The V gene is TRBV3-1 (or the pseudogene TRBV3-2), the J gene TRBJ1-2, with TRBD1 as a possible D gene (5 bases). The CDR3 reads CASSQGLTAGELTGYTF. The CDR3 nucleotides read TGTGCCAGCAGCCAAGGTTTGACAGCCGGGGAACTTACTGGCTACACCTTC.